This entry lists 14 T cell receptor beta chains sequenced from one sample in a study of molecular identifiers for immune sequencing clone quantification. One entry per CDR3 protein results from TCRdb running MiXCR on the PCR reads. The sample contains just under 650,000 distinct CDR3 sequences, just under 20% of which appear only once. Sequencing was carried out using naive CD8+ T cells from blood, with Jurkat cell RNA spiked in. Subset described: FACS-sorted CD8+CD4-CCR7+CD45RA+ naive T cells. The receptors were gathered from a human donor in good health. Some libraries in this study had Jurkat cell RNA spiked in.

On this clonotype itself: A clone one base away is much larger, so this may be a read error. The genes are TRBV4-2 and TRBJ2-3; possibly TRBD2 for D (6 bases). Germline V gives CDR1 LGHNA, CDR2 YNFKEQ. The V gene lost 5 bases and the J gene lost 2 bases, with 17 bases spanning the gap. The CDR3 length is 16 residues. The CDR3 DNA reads TGTGCCAGCAGCTCGGAGGGGACTTTATCCACAGATACGCAGTATTTT. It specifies CASSSEGTLSTDTQYF.

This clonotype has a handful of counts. In DNA, the CDR3 is TGTGCCAGCAGTGAGGTCTCTGAACAAGAGACCCAGTACTTC. Its translation: CASSEVSEQETQYF. The chain combines TRBV2 with TRBJ2-5; D not resolved. V lost 3 bases, J lost 2 bases, and 10 bases lay in between. In germline, CDR1 is SNHLY, CDR2 FYNNEI. The CDR3 covers 14 residues.

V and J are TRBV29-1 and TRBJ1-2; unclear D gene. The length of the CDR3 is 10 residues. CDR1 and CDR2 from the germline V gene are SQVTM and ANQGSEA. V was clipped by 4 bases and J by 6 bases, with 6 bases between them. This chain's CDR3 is CSVVGNGYTF. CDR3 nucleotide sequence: TGCAGCGTTGTAGGGAATGGCTACACCTTC.

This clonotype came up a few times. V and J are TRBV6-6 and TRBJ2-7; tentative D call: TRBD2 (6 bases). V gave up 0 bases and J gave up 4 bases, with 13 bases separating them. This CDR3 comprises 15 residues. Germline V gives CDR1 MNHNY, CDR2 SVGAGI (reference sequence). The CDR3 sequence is CASSYSISSAYEQYF. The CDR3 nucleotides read TGTGCCAGCAGTTACTCGATTTCTAGCGCATACGAGCAGTACTTC.

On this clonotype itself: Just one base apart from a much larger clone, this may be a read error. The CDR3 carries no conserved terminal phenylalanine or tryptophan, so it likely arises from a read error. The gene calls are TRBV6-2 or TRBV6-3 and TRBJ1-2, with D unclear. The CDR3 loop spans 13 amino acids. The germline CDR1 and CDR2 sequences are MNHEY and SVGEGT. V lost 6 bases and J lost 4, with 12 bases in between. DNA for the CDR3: TGTGCCAGCAGCCCCCCAGAAATCTATGGCTACACCCTC. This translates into CASSPPEIYGYTL.

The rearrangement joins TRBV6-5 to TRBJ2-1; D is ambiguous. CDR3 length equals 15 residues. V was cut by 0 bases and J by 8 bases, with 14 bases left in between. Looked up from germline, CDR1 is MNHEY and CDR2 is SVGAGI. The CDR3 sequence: CASSYSWVGYDEQFF. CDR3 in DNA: TGTGCCAGCAGTTACTCTTGGGTTGGGTACGATGAGCAGTTCTTC.

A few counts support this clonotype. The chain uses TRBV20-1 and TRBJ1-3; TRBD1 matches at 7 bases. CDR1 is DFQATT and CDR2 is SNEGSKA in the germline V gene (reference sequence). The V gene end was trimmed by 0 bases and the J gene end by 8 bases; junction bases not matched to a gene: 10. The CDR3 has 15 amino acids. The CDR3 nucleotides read TGCAGTGCTAGAGAGACAGACAGGGCGGCGTACACCATATATTTT. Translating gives CSARETDRAAYTIYF.

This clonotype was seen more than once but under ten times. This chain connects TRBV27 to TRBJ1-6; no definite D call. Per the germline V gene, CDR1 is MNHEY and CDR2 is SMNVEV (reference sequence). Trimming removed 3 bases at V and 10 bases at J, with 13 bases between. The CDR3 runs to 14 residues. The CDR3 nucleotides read TGTGCCAGCAGTTTTATTGGAAGAGGATCACCCCTCCACTTT. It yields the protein CASSFIGRGSPLHF.

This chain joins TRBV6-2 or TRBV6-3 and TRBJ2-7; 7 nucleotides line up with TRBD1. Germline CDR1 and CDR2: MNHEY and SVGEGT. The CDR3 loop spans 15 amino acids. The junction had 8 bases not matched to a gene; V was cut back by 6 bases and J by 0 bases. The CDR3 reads CASSKQGPASYEQYF. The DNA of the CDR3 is TGTGCCAGCAGCAAACAGGGGCCTGCCTCCTACGAGCAGTACTTC.

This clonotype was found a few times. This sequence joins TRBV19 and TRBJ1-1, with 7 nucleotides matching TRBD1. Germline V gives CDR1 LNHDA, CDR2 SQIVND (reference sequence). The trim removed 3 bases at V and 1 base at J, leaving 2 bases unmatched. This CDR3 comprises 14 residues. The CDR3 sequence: CASSITGANTEAFF. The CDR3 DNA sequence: TGTGCCAGTAGTATTACAGGGGCGAACACTGAAGCTTTCTTT.

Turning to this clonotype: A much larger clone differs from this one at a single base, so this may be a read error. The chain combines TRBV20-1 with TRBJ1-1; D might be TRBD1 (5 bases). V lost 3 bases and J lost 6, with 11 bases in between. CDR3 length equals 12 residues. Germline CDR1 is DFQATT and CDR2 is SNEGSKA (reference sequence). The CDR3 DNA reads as TGCAGTGCTAGTGGTGGGGACGCTGAAGCTTTCTTT. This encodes CSASGGDAEAFF.

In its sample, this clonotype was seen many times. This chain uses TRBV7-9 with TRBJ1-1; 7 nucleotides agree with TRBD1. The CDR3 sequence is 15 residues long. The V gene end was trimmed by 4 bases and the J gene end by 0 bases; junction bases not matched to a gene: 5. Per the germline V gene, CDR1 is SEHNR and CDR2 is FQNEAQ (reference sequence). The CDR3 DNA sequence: TGTGCCAGCAGCTCCGGGACAGACATGAACACTGAAGCTTTCTTT. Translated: CASSSGTDMNTEAFF.

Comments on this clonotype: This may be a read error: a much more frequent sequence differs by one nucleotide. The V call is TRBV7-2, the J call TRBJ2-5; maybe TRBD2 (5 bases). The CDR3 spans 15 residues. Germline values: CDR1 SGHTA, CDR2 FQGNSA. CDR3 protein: CANSLNPGIVETQYF. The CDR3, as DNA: TGTGCCAACAGCTTAAACCCGGGAATAGTAGAGACCCAGTACTTC.

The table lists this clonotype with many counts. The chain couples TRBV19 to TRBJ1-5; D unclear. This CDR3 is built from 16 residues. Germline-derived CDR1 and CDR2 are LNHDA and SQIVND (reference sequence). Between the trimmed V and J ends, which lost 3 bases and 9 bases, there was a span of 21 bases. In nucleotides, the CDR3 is TGTGCCAGTAGTATGGGCCTTCGGGCCGCCTCCCCGCCCCAGCATTTT. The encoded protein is CASSMGLRAASPPQHF.